This TCR beta chain was recovered during a study of cytomegalovirus exposure and HLA in healthy donors (dated by TCRdb to 2015 to 2018). About the investigation overall: An earlier analysis of several hundred of the donors reported about 260 Gb of sequence data and 117 million unique TCR beta sequences obtained from some 170 million T cells. An early release covering some 640 HLA-typed donors comprised 250 to 350 gigabases of sequencing data and around 85 million unique TCR sequences. Of the roughly 400 genotyped donors, around 81% fell in the genetic ancestry cluster associated with self-reported Caucasian donors. The study aimed to test whether signatures of past pathogen exposure could be identified by cataloging public T cell receptors. The study used immunosequencing to profile the T cell repertoires of approximately 640 subjects and linked those repertoires to cytomegalovirus serostatus. Besides the first cohort of around 670 subjects, a separate validation cohort made up of over 95 different subjects was used. To predict cytomegalovirus infection status, the study combined high-throughput TCR immunosequencing, statistical association of individual TCRs with disease status, and machine learning. To study patterns of TCR occurrence, a later analysis re-analyzed previously published TCR beta repertoires from under 750 donors and added high-resolution HLA genotyping. Rather than drawing on any new phenotypic data, the later analysis identified candidate immune exposures from TCR beta sequences and the way those sequences occurred across donors. An earlier analysis of more than 450 of the donors used high-throughput TCR beta sequencing to judge whether each TCR beta V gene segment behaved as functional or pseudogenic. Alongside the repertoire data, information on donor age, sex, ethnicity and CMV serostatus was compiled. In a later genetic analysis, genome-wide SNP genotypes for about 55% of the roughly 700 donors were used, and that subset was treated as a discovery cohort. All discovery cohort repertoires had been generated using a single sequencing platform. HLA typing included class I and class II loci at four-digit resolution. Typing coverage varied by locus: roughly 620-640 donors for A, B, C, DRB1 and DQB1; roughly 560 for DQA1; around 570 for DPA1; roughly 450 for DPB1. Four or five DR-DQ haplotypes were handled as single units for association and clustering, since linkage in the cohort was strong. Among 300 to 500 genotyped donors of the cohort, an average of around 240,000 unique TCR beta nucleotide sequences was sequenced per donor, of which about 19% were non-productive.

What the study reported, not specific to this receptor: An earlier analysis of some 590 of the donors showed that most TCR beta V segments appeared in productive rearrangements either about 87% or about 30% of the time, which broadly matched IMGT annotations. This cohort had only TCR beta chains sequenced, and the lack of alpha or paired-chain data limited which features could be detected. Specific HLA alleles were associated with over 15,000 TCR beta sequences at a false discovery rate of 0.05 in a later analysis. Because counts were too low, roughly 17 rarely observed V segments, including chromosome 9 orphons, were left out of the earlier analysis of a few hundred of the donors. Because the 87-base-pair reads could not distinguish some IMGT-functional V segments, including TRBV6-2 and TRBV6-3, those segments were excluded. In a later analysis, TCR association rates were found to vary across HLA loci, with the most associated TCRs seen for DRB1 alleles and the fewest for HLA-C alleles. According to a later analysis, parvovirus B19, influenza, CMV and Epstein-Barr virus appeared linked to several top co-occurrence clusters. In a later genetic analysis, fewer N-insertions in productive TCRs were reported among donors in an Asian-associated ancestry cluster than the approximately 710-donor mean. The study listed 150 to 200 TCR beta chains as associated with cytomegalovirus. In a later analysis, HLA-associated TCR beta chains showed more clonal expansion and lower generation probabilities than non-associated chains that were equally common. Three of the identified cytomegalovirus-associated TCR beta chains were confirmed in vitro to be specific for cytomegalovirus antigens. Roughly uniform sequencing depth across donors was assumed in presence/absence analyses, although this assumption may not hold. Strong co-occurrence of HLA alleles, especially DR and DQ, made assigning TCR associations to individual alleles difficult. V-gene and J-gene trimming of TCR beta chains was associated with a missense DCLRE1C variant in a later genetic analysis, and the association was replicated in an independent cohort. Because HLA typing was unavailable for some donors at each locus, only the typed subset was used in association tests. Cytomegalovirus status was reported to be diagnosed by the classifier with high specificity and sensitivity in both the original and validation cohorts. A later analysis found that most CMV-associated TCR beta chains appeared HLA-restricted, with HLA associations seemingly driven largely by CMV exposure. Linkage disequilibrium might explain the correlated functional status among segregating V segments, but an unknown experimental factor could not be ruled out. A further reported finding was that TCR beta sequences accurately predicted the HLA-A and HLA-B alleles for most subjects in the first cohort. According to the authors, the approach could potentially be generalized to other disease states and immunological phenotypes. Immune exposure information for the cohort was limited to CMV serostatus. Across donors, most TCR sequences were observed very rarely, whereas some public TCRs were present in many individuals. A group of highly shared sequence variants was considered likely to be a technical artifact of the sequencing pipeline.

On this clone: Its target antigen remains unknown. Base qualities are missing; no much larger clone stands one base away.

Libraries came from the immunoSEQ multiplex PCR assay. A mixture of 60 forward primers for TCR Vbeta segments and 13 reverse primers for TCR Jbeta segments was used in the multiplex PCR. The CDR3 region of rearranged TCR beta genes was amplified from genomic DNA by a multiplex PCR assay. Amplified TCR beta libraries were sequenced as 87-base-pair reads on the Illumina HiSeq System. For the original study's pipeline: Across the roughly 670 repertoires, a later analysis counted some 80 million unique TCR beta chains, 9.5 million to 12 million of which were shared by at least two donors. A nearest-neighbor algorithm error-corrected the raw reads and collapsed the reads into unique sequences, merging closely related sequences to remove PCR and sequencing errors. CDR3 sequences were aligned to IMGT reference sequences to assign V, D and J gene segments. For a sequence to be retained, a match of at least six nucleotides to both a V gene segment and a J gene segment was required. A rearrangement was called productive if the CDR3 had no stop codons and remained in frame with V and J, and every other rearrangement was called non-productive. Following IMGT convention, CDR3 was defined as the stretch from the second conserved V-encoded cysteine to the conserved J-encoded phenylalanine. The earlier analysis of about 620 of the donors excluded sequences that lacked an unambiguous match to a single V gene segment. In an earlier analysis of 587 of the donors, a V segment was called functional when productive rearrangements were above 56.7%, and segregating when the standard deviation between donors exceeded 5%. A statistical classification framework was developed to diagnose cytomegalovirus status using the catalog of TCR beta chain sequences. A later analysis assigned V and J genes by comparing TCR nucleotide sequences with IMGT/GENE-DB human TR gene sequences. A later analysis assigned CDR3 sequences and most-parsimonious VDJ recombination scenarios with the TCRdist pipeline. In a later analysis, each TCR beta chain was defined by its CDR3 amino acid sequence together with its V-gene family, and reads without a unique V-gene family were excluded. A later analysis removed several hundred highly shared, low-generation-probability nucleotide sequences to deal with suspected cross-contamination and a sequencing artifact. In a later analysis, a clonal expansion index for each public chain was calculated from normalized within-repertoire ranks of inferred template counts. A later analysis computed generation probabilities with a VDJ recombination model fitted to out-of-frame rearrangements, and checked the results against IGoR. In a later analysis, hypergeometric tests were used to score TCR-TCR, TCR-HLA and TCR-CMV co-occurrence, with a repertoire-size bias correction applied to TCR pairs. In a later analysis, false discovery rates were estimated by permuting HLA or CMV assignments 20 times. In a later analysis, co-occurring TCRs were grouped using DBSCAN, with TCRdist sequence similarity added in when clustering inside HLA-allele-positive subsets. For co-occurrence clustering, repertoires with fewer than 30,000 or more than 120,000 public chains were excluded, along with a handful of repertoires with anomalous nucleotide sharing. TCRdb stores this immuneACCESS table with in-frame sequences only. Part of the clones is absent; in the studies checked, under half of the shortfall reflects unresolved V genes, and no reason is known for the rest. That table furnishes V, J and clone size, whereas the DNA furnished D and trimming. The sample table contains roughly 130,000 clones; only one count was recorded for under 85% of them. Approximately 5.4% of the sample is in the top ten clones.

Reading from cysteine to phenylalanine, the CDR3 counts 11 amino acids. Just the 33-base CDR3 DNA is kept, in frame starting at base 1. According to the germline V gene (reference sequence), CDR1 reads SEHNR and CDR2 reads FQNEAQ. The junction shows trimming of 3 bases on V and 8 bases on J, plus 7 bases between the germline ends. In total, about 650 healthy bone marrow donors made up the cohort. At the time of sampling, all cohort members were nominally healthy, though unrecorded immune exposures were likely present. The donor was CMV seropositive and was included in the group of 250 to 300 seropositive cohort members. Every donor gave a peripheral blood sample, and the peripheral blood mononuclear cells from that sample were used for TCR beta sequencing. Genomic DNA was extracted from the blood cell samples with the Qiagen DNeasy Blood Extraction Kit.

This clonotype was obtained from a woman between 50 and 59 years old in good health and CMV-seropositive. Sequencing was carried out using PBMCs. The chain joins TRBV7-9 to TRBJ1-1; TRBD1 could be the D gene, as 6 bases match. CDR3 sequence: CASSFDREAFF. The DNA sequence reads TGTGCCAGCAGCTTTGACAGGGAAGCTTTCTTT.